This T cell receptor beta chain was identified in a study of shared clonotypes between healthy human individuals. Study background: The cohort had a couple of women and a few men, ages 18 to 49.

CDR1 and CDR2 (germline): SNHLY, FYNNEI. This CDR3 is built from 15 residues. V was pared by 4 bases and J by 5 bases, with 14 bases between. Only in-frame clones appear in the TCRdb table, and some are missing; sequencing was by immunoSEQ multiplex PCR. The table records millions of clones, roughly nine tenths of them present only once. The source is a young man in good health. The sample taken for sequencing was naive CD4+ T cells sorted from blood. Subset in this sample: CD45RA+ positively selected. V gene TRBV2 combines with J gene TRBJ2-2; D unresolved. CDR3 nucleotides: TGTGCCAGCAGTGTTTGGGCAGGCGGTACCGGGGAGCTGTTTTTT. Encoded protein: CASSVWAGGTGELFF.